This T cell receptor beta chain was identified during a study of blood T cell repertoires in COVID-19. Study-wide background: From the United States, Italy and Spain came samples of acute and convalescent COVID-19. T cells, B-cell-depleted T cells, or PBMCs provided the cDNA or gDNA that served as material.

Source study methods: The assay estimated nucleated cells by amplifying reference gene primers. Data came from immunoSEQ multiplex PCR; TCRdb stores just in-frame clones and leaves some out. That table supplies the V and J calls and clone size; D and trimming were determined from the DNA. The sample carries roughly 150,000 clones, around 81% recorded once. The CDR3 sequence is 14 residues long. Germline V gives CDR1 LGHDT, CDR2 YNNKEL (reference sequence). The V end lost 0 bases, the J end lost 4 bases, and 7 bases lay between the germline ends. This clonotype was obtained from a man aged 55 to 70 with active or convalescent COVID-19. The V and J genes are TRBV3-1 (or the pseudogene TRBV3-2) and TRBJ2-1; D not certain. Material for sequencing was peripheral blood. CDR3 residues: CASSQDRSYNEQFF. Written as DNA, the CDR3 is TGTGCCAGCAGCCAAGACAGGTCTTACAATGAGCAGTTCTTC.